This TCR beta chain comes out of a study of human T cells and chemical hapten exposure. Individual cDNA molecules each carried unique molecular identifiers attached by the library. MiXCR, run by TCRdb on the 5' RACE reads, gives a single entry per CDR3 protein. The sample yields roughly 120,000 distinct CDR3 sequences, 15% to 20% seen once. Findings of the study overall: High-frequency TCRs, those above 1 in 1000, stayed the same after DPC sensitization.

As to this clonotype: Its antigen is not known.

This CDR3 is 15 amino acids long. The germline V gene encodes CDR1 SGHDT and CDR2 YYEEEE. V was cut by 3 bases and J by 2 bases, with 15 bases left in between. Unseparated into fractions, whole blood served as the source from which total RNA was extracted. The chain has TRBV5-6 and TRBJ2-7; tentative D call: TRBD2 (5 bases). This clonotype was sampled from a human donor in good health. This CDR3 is CASSYTRKQPYEQYF. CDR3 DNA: TGTGCCAGCAGCTACACTAGAAAGCAGCCCTACGAGCAGTACTTC.